This T cell receptor (beta chain) emerged from a study of cytomegalovirus exposure and HLA in healthy donors. The study's findings and limits: In all likelihood, a cluster of highly shared sequence variants was a sequencing artifact.

As concerns this clone: Antigen: not known.

Germline V gene sequence: CDR1 MNHEY, CDR2 SVGAGI. V was clipped by 4 bases and J by 4 bases, with 17 bases between them. The CDR3 covers 16 residues. Healthy bone marrow donors made up the donors. Use of 60 Vbeta and 13 Jbeta primers characterized the PCR. The data were produced by immunoSEQ multiplex PCR, yet TCRdb's version contains in-frame clones alone and is incomplete. Among roughly 65,000 clones listed, about 80% were seen once. The sequenced material came from PBMCs. The receptor was derived from a woman aged 25 to 39 in good health and CMV-seronegative. The chain links TRBV6-5 to TRBJ2-4; maybe TRBD1 (7 bases). CDR3 nucleotide sequence: TGTGCCAGCAGTTCCCGCCACCCAGGGGGGAAAAACATTCAGTACTTC. Residues: CASSSRHPGGKNIQYF.